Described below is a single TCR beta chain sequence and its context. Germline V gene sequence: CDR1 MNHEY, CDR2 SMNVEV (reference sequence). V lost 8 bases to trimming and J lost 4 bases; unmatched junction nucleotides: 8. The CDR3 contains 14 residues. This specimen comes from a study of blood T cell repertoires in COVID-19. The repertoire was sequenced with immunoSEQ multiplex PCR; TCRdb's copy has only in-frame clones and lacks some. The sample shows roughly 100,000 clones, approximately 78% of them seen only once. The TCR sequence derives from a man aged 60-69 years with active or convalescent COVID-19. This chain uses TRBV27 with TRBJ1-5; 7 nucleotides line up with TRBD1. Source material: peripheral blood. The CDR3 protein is CASSLQGRNQPQHF. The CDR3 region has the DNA TGTGCCAGCTCCCTACAGGGGCGAAATCAGCCCCAGCATTTT.